These 5 T cell receptor beta chains came from one sample sequenced in a study of blood T cell repertoires in COVID-19. The data were produced by immunoSEQ multiplex PCR, yet TCRdb's version contains in-frame clones alone and is incomplete. The sample holds roughly 520,000 clones, around 87% seen once. Source material: PBMCs or T cells enriched from blood (not recorded which). These receptors originate from a woman aged 40 to 49 who had recovered from COVID-19.

The chain has TRBV7-9 and TRBJ1-1, with D hard to call. The CDR3 is 12 amino acids. The germline CDR1 and CDR2 sequences are SEHNR and FQNEAQ (reference sequence). V was shortened by 5 bases and J by 4 bases, with 8 bases between the two germline ends. The CDR3 DNA reads TGTGCCAGCAGCCCGACGGGCACTGAAGCTTTCTTT. This encodes CASSPTGTEAFF.

The rearrangement joins TRBV10-1 to TRBJ1-1, with D possibly TRBD1 on 6 matching bases. Germline V gives CDR1 WNHNN, CDR2 SYGVQD (reference sequence). This CDR3 comprises 15 residues. Trimming pared 0 bases from V and 4 bases from J, leaving 12 bases between. CDR3 in amino acids: CASSESPRGFTEAFF. The CDR3 DNA follows: TGCGCCAGCAGTGAGTCACCGAGGGGGTTCACTGAAGCTTTCTTT.

CDR3 sequence reads: CASSMVGHRGDTEAFF. The CDR3 nucleotides read TGTGCCAGTAGTATGGTGGGACACCGGGGGGACACTGAAGCTTTCTTT. The chain is built from TRBV19 and TRBJ1-1; D possibly corresponds to TRBD1 (6 bases). The CDR3 loop spans 16 amino acids. V was pared by 3 bases and J by 3 bases, with 17 bases between. CDR1 and CDR2 (germline): LNHDA, SQIVND (reference sequence).

For this clone: Distinct nucleotide sequences in the sample also encode this CDR3. The chain has TRBV5-1 and TRBJ1-1, with a weak D call TRBD1 (5 bases). The ends were cut back, 1 base at V and 1 base at J, with 8 bases in the middle. Germline CDR1 SGHRS, CDR2 YFSETQ. This CDR3 is 14 amino acids long. Here the CDR3 reads CASSLLQGNTEAFF. The CDR3 DNA follows: TGCGCCAGCAGCTTGCTTCAGGGGAACACTGAAGCTTTCTTT.

The chain joins TRBV7-8 to TRBJ1-5; 12 bases align to TRBD1. The length of the CDR3 is 18 residues. V shed 4 bases and J 0 bases; nucleotides not matched to a gene: 7. Germline V gives CDR1 SGHVS, CDR2 FQNEAQ. CDR3 sequence (DNA): TGTGCCAGCAGCTCGGGACAGGGGGCGGGAAATAGCAATCAGCCCCAGCATTTT. It specifies CASSSGQGAGNSNQPQHF.